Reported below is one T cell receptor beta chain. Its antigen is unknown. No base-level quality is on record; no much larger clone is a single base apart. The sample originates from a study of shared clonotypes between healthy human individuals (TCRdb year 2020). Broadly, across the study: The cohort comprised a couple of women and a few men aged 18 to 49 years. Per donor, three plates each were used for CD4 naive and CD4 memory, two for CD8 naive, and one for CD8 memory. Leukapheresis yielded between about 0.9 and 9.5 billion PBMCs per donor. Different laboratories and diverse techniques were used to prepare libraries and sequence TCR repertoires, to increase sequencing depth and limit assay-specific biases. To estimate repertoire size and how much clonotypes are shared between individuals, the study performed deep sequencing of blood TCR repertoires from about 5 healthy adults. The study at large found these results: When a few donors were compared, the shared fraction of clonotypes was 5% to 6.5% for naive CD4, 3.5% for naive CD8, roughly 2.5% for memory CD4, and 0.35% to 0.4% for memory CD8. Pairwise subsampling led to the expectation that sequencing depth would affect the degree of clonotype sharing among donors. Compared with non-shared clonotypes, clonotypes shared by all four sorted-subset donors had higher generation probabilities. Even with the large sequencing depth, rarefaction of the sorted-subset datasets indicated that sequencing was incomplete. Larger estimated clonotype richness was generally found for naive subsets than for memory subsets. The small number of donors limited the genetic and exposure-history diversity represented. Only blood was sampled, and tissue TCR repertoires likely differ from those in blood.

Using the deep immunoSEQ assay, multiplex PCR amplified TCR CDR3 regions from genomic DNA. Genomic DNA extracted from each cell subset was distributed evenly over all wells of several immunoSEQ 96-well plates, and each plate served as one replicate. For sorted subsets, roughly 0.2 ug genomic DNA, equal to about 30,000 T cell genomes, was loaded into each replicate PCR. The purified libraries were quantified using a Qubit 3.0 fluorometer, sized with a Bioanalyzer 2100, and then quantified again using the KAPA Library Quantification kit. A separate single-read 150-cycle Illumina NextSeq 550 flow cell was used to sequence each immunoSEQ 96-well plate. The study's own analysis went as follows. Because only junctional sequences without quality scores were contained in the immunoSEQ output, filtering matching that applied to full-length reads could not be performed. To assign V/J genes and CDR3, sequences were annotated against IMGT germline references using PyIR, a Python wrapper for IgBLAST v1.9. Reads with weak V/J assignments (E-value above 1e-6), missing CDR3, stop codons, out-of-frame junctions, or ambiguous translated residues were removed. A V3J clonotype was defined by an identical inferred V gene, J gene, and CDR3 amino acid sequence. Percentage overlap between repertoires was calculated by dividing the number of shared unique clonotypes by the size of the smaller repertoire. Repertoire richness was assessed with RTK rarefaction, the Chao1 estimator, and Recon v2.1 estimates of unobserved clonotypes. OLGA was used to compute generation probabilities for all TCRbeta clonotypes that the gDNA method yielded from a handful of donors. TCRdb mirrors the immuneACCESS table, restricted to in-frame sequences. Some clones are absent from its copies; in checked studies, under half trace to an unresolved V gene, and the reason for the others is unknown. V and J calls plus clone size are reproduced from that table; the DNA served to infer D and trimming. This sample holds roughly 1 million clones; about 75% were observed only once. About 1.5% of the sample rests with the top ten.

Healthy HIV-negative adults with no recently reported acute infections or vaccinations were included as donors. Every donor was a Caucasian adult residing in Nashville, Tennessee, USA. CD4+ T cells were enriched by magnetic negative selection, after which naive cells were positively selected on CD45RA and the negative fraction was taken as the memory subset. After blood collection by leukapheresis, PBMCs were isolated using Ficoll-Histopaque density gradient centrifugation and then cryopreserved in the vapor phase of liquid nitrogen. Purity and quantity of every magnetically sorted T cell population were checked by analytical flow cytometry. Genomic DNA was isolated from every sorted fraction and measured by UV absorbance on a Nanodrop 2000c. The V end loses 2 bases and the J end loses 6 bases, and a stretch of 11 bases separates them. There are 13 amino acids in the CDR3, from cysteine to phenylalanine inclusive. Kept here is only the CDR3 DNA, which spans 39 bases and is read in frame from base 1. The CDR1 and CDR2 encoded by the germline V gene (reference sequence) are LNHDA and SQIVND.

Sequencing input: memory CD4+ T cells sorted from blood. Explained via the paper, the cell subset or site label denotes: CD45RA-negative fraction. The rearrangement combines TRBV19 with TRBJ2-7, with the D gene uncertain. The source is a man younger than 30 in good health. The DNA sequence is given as TGTGCCAGTAGTATAAAAGGGTTGAGCGAGCAGTACTTC. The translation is CASSIKGLSEQYF.